This TCR beta chain was captured in a study of CD8+ T cells in alopecia areata. Trimming removed 4 bases from V and 4 bases from J, with 15 bases in between. Germline V gene data show CDR1 as SGHDT and CDR2 as YYEEEE. CDR3 length: 15 residues. Treatment here: oral pan-JAK inhibitor, 5-10 mg twice daily. Reverse transcription of extracted RNA yielded cDNA, which provided the sequencing template. The repertoire was sequenced with immunoSEQ multiplex PCR; TCRdb's copy has only in-frame clones and lacks some. The sample carries 270,000 or so clones, 58% recorded once. The chain recombines TRBV5-6 with TRBJ2-1, with a tentative D call TRBD2 (5 bases). This TCR came from a human donor with alopecia areata. Specimen: CD4+ T cells sorted from blood, collected at week 24, from a patient treated with tofacitinib. The chain's CDR3 is CASSAGIQLYNEQFF. The CDR3 DNA is TGTGCCAGCAGCGCCGGGATCCAACTTTACAATGAGCAGTTCTTC.